This entry features one T cell receptor (beta chain) sequence. The record originates from a study of graft-versus-host responses after intestinal transplantation. Whole-study findings and limits: GvH clones appeared in recipient marrow, some first in ileum or blood.

Profiling relied on immunoSEQ multiplex PCR, and the TCRdb table lists in-frame clones only, not all of them. The sample lists some 14,000 clones, over 35% occurring once. V shed 0 bases and J shed 3 bases, with 12 bases lying between them. The CDR3 loop spans 15 amino acids. In germline, CDR1 is SGHRS, CDR2 YFSETQ. The authors seeded 200,000 CFSE-labeled responder cells together with 200,000 irradiated stimulator cells tagged with violet dye. The sequence was collected from a human patient who received an intestinal transplant. V usage is TRBV5-1 and J usage is TRBJ1-1; tentative D call: TRBD1 (5 bases). Here the sequenced sample was alloreactive CD8+ T cells from a mixed lymphocyte reaction culture, taken before intestinal transplant. Documented subset: CFSE-low proliferating T cells sorted from roughly 6-day pre-transplant mixed lymphocyte reaction (GvH or HvG direction). CDR3 DNA sequence: TGCGCCAGCAGCTTGGAGGGGACCGTCTACACTGAAGCTTTCTTT. This sequence encodes CASSLEGTVYTEAFF.